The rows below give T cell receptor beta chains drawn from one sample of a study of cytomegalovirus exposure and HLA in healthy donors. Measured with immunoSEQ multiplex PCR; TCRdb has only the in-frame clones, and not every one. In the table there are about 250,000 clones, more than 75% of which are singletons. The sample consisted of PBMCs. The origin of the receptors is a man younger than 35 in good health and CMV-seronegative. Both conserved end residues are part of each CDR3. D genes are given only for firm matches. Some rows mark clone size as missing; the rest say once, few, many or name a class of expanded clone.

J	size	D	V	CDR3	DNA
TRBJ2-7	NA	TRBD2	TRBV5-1	CASSRDYTYEQYF	TGCGCCAGCAGCAGGGACTATACCTACGAGCAGTACTTC
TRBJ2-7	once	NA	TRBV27	CASSLLSPDPFKQAEQYF	TGTGCCAGCAGTTTATTGAGCCCGGATCCTTTTAAACAGGCCGAGCAGTACTTC
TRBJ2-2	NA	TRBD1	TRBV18	CASSPLLGQGIGELFF	TGTGCCAGCTCACCACTGTTGGGACAGGGCATCGGGGAGCTGTTTTTT
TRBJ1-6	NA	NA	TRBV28	CASRTGSYNSPLHF	TGTGCCAGCAGAACAGGCAGTTATAATTCACCCCTCCACTTT
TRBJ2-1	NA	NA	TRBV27	CASSFRQSSEQFF	TGTGCCAGCAGTTTTAGACAGTCCAGTGAGCAGTTCTTC
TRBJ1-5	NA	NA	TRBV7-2	CASSPTGIAQPQHF	TGTGCCAGCAGCCCCACAGGGATCGCCCAGCCCCAGCATTTT
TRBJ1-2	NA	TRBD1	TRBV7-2	CASSLEQGVSGYTF	TGTGCCAGCAGCTTAGAACAGGGGGTTAGTGGCTACACCTTC
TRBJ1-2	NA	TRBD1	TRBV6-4	CASSDSGTGVTGYTF	TGTGCCAGCAGTGACTCCGGGACAGGAGTAACTGGCTACACCTTC
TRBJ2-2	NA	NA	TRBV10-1	CASSSGQNTGELFF	TGCGCCAGCAGTAGCGGGCAGAACACCGGGGAGCTGTTTTTT
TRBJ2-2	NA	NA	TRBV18	CASSPQGLAGELFF	TGTGCCAGCTCACCGCAGGGGCTGGCGGGGGAGCTGTTTTTT
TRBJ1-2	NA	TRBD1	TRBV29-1	CSVKGQTLFGYTF	TGCAGCGTTAAGGGACAGACATTATTTGGCTACACCTTC
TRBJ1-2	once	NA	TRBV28	CASTIGQSRSYGYTF	TGTGCCAGCACAATCGGACAGTCACGCAGCTATGGCTACACCTTC
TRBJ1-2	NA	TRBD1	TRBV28	CASSWGQGGGYTF	TGTGCCAGCAGTTGGGGACAGGGCGGCGGCTACACCTTC